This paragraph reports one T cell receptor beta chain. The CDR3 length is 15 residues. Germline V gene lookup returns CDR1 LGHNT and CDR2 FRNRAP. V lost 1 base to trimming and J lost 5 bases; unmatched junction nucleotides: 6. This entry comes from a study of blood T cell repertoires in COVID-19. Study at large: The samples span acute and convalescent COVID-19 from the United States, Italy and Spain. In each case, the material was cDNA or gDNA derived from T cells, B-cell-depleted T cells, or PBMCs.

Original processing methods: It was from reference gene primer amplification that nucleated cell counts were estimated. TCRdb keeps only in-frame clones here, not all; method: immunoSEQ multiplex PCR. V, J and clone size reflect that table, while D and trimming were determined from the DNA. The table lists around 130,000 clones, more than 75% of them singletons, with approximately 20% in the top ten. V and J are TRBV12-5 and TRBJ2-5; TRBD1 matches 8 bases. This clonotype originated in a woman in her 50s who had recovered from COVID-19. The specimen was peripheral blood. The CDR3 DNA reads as TGTGCTAGTGGTTTGGGTCAGGGGGCAGGGGAGACCCAGTACTTC. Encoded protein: CASGLGQGAGETQYF.